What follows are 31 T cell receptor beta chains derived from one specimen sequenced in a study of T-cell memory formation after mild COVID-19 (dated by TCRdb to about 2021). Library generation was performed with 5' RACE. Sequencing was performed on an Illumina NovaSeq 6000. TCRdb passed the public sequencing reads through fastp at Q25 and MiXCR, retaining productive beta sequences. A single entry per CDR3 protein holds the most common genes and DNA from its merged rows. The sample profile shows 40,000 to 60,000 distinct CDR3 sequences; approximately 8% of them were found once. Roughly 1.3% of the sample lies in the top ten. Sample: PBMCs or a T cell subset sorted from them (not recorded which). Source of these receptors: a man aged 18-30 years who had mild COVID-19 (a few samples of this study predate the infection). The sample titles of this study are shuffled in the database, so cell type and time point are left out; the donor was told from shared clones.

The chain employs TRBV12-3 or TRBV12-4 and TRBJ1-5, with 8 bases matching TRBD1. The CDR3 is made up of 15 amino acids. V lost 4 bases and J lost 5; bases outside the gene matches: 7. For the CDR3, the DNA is TGTGCCAGCAGTTCGAAACGACAGGGGCATCAGCCCCAGCATTTT. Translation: CASSSKRQGHQPQHF.

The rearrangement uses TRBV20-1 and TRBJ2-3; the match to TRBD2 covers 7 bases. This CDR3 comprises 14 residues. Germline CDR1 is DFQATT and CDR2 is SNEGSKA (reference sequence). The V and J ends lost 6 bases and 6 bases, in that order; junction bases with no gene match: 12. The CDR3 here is CSAYQLGGDDTQYF. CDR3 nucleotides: TGCAGTGCCTACCAGTTGGGGGGGGACGATACGCAGTATTTT.

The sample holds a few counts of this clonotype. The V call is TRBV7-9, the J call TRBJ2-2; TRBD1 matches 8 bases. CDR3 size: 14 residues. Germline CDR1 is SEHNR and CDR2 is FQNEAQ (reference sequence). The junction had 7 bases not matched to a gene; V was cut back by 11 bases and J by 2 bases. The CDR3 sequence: CAESGQGNTGELFF. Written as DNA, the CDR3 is TGTGCCGAATCCGGACAGGGCAACACCGGGGAGCTGTTTTTT.

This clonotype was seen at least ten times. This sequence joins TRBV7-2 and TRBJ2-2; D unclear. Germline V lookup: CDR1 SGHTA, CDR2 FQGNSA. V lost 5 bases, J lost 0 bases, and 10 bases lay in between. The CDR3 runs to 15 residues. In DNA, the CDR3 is TGTGCCAGCAGCCGGACCACCACGAACACCGGGGAGCTGTTTTTT. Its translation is CASSRTTTNTGELFF.

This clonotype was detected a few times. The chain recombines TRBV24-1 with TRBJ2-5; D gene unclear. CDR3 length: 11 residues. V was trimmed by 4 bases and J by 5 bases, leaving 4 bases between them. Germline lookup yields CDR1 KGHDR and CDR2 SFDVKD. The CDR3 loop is CATSDFETQYF. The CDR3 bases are TGTGCCACCAGTGACTTTGAGACCCAGTACTTC.

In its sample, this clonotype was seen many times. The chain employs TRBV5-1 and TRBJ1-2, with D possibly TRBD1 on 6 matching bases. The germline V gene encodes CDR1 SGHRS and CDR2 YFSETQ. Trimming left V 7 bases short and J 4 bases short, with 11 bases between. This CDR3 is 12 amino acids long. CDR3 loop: CASGTNGYGYTF. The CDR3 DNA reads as TGCGCCAGCGGGACAAACGGCTATGGCTACACCTTC.

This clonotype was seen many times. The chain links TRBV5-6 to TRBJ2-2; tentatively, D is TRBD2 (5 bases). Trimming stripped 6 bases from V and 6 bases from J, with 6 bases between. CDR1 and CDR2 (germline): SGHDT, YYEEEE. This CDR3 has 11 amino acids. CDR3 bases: TGTGCCAGCACGAGGGCCGGGGAGCTGTTTTTT. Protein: CASTRAGELFF.

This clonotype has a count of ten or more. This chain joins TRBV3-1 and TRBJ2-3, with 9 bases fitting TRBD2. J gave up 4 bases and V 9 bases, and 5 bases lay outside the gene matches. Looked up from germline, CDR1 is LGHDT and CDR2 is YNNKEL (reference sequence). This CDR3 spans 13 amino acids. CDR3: CARPAGGADTQYF. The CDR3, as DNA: TGTGCCAGACCAGCGGGGGGAGCAGATACGCAGTATTTT.

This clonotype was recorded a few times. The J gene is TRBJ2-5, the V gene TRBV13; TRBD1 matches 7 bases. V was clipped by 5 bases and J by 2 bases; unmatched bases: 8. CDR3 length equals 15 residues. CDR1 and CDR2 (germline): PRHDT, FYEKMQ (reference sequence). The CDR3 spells CASSRGQSVQETQYF. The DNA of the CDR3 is TGTGCCAGCAGCCGGGGACAGTCGGTGCAAGAGACCCAGTACTTC.

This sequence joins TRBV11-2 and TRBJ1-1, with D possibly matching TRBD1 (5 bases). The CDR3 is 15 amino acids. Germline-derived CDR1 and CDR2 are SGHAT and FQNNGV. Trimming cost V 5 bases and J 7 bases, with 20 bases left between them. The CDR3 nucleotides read TGTGCCAGCAGCCCACCAAGGGGCAGGAGTGATGAAGCTTTCTTT. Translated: CASSPPRGRSDEAFF.

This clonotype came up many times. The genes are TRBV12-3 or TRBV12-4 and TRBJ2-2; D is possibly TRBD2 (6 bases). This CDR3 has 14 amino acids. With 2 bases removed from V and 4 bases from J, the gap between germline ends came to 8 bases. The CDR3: CASSLMGGTGELFF. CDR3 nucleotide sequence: TGTGCCAGCAGTTTAATGGGGGGCACCGGGGAGCTGTTTTTT.

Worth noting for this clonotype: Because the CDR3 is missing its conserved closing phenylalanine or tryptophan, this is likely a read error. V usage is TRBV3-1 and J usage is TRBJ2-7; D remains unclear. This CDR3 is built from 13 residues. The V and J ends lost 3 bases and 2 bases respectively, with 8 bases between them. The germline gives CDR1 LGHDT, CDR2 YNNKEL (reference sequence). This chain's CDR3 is CASSHSTTYEQYL. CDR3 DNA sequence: TGTGCCAGCAGCCATTCCACTACCTACGAGCAGTACTTA.

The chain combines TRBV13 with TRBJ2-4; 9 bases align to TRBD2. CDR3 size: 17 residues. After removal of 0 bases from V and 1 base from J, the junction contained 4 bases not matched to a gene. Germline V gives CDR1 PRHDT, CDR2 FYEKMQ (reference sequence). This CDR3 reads CASSLGVLAGAKNIQYF. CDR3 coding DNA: TGTGCCAGCAGCTTAGGGGTGCTAGCGGGGGCCAAAAACATTCAGTACTTC.

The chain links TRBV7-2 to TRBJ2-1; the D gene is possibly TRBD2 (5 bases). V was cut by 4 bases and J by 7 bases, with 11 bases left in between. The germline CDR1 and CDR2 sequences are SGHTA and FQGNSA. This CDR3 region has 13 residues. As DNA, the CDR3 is TGTGCCAGCAGCTCCTCTAGCTGGAATGAGCAGTTCTTC. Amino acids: CASSSSSWNEQFF.

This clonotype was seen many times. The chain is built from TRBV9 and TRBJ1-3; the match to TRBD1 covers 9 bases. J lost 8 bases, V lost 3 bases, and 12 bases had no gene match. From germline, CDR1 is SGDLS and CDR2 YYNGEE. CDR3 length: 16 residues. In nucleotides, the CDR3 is TGTGCCAGCAGCGCCGGTGGGACAGGGAACGGATACACCATATATTTT. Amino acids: CASSAGGTGNGYTIYF.

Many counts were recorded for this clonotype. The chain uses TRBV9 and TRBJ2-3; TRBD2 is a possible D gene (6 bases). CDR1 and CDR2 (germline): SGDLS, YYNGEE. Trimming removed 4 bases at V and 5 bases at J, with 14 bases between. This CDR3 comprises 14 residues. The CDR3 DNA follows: TGTGCCAGCAGCCCTGGGATGCGGGAAGATACGCAGTATTTT. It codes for CASSPGMREDTQYF.

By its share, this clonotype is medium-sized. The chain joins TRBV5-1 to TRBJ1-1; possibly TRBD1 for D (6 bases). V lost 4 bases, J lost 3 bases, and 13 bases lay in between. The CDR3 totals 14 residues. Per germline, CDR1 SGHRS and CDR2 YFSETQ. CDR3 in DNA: TGCGCCAGCAGCACCAGGGGCTCGGACACTGAAGCTTTCTTT. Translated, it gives CASSTRGSDTEAFF.

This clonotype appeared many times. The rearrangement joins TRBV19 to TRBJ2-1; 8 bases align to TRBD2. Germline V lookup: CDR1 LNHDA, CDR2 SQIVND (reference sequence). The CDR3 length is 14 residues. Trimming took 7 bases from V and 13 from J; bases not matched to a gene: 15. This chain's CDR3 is CASTTGGAVRSQFF. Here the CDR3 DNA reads TGTGCCAGTACCACGGGGGGGGCTGTAAGGAGTCAGTTCTTC.

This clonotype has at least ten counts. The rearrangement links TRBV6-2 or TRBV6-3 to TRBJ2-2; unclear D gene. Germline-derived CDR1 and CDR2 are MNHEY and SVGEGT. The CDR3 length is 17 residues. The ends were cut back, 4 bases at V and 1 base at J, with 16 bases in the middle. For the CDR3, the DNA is TGTGCCAGCAGTTCCCGCCCATCTAGACTGAACACCGGGGAGCTGTTTTTT. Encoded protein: CASSSRPSRLNTGELFF.

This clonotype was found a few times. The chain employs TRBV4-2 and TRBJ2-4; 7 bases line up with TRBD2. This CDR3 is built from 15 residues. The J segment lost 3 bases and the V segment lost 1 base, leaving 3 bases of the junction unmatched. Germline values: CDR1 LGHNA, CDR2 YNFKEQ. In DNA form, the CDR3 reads TGTGCCAGCAGCCAAGGGACGGGGGGCAAAAACATTCAGTACTTC. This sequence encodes CASSQGTGGKNIQYF.

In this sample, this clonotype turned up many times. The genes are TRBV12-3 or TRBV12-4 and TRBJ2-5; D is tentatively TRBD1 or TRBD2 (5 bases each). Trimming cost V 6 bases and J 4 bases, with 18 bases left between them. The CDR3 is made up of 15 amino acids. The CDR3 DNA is TGTGCCAGCAGCCGAGTGGGGGTGGGGCCAGAGACCCAGTACTTC. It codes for CASSRVGVGPETQYF.

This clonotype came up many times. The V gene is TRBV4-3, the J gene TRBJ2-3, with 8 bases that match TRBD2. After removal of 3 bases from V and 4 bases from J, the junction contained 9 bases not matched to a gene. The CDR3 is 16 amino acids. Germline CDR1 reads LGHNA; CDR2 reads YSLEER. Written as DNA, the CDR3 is TGCGCCAGCAGCCAGGATACAAGCGGGGGCTCAGATACGCAGTATTTT. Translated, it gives CASSQDTSGGSDTQYF.

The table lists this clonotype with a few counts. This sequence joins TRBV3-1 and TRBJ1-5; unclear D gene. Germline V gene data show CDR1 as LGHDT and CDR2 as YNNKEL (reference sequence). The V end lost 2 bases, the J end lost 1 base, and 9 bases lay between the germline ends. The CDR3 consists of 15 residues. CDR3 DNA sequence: TGTGCCAGCAGCCAATATCCGGGCAGCAATCAGCCCCAGCATTTT. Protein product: CASSQYPGSNQPQHF.

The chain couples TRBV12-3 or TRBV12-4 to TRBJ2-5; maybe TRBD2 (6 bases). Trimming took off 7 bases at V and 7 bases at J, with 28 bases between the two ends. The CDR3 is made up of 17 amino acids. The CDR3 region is CASIGGDTPGPGLTQYF. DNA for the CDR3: TGTGCCAGCATCGGGGGAGACACACCGGGCCCCGGTTTGACCCAGTACTTC.

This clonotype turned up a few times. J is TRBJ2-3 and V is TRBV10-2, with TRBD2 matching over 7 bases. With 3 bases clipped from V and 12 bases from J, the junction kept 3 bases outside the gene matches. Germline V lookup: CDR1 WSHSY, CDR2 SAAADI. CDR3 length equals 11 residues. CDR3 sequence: CASSDRGVQYF. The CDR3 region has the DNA TGCGCCAGCAGTGATCGGGGGGTTCAGTATTTT.

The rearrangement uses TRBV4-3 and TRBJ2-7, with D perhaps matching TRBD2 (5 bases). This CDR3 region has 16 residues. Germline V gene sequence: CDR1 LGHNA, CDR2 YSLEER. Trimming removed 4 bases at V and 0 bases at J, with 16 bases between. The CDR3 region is CASSPTMVSYSYEQYF. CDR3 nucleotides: TGCGCCAGCAGCCCGACTATGGTCAGCTACTCCTACGAGCAGTACTTC.

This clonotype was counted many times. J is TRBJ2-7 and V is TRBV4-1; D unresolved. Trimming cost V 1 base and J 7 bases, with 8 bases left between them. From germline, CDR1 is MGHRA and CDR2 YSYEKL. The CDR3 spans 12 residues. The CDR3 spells CASSQVLGEQYF. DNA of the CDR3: TGCGCCAGCAGCCAAGTCTTAGGGGAGCAGTACTTC.

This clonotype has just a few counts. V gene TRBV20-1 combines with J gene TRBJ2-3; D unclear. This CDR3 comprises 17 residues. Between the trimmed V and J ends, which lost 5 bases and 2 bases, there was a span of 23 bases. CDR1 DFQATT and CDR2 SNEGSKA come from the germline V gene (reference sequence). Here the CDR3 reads CSAPSTSAKGYTDTQYF. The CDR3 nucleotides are TGCAGTGCTCCCTCCACCAGCGCCAAAGGGTACACAGATACGCAGTATTTT.

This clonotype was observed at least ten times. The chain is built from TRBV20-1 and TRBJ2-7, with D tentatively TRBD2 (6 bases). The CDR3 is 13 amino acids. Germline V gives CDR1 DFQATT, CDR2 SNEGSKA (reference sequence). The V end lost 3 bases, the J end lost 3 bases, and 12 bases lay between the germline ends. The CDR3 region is CSASKEGRYEQYF. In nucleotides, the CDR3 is TGCAGTGCTAGTAAGGAGGGGCGCTACGAGCAGTACTTC.

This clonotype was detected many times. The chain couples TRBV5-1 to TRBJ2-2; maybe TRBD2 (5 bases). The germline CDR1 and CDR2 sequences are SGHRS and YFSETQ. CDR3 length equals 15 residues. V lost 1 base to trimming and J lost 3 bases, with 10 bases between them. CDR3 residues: CASSLTPRDTGELFF. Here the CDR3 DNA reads TGCGCCAGCAGCTTGACCCCGAGGGACACCGGGGAGCTGTTTTTT. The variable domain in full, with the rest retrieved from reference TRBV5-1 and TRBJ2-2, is KAGVTQTPRYLIKTRGQQVTLSCSPISGHRSVSWYQQTPGQGLQFLFEYFSETQRNKGNFPGRFSGRQFSNSRSEMNVSTLELGDSALYLCASSLTPRDTGELFFGEGSRLTVL.

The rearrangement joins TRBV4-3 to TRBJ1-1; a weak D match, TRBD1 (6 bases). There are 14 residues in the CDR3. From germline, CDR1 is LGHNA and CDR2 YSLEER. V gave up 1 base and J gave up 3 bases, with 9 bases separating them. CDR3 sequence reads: CASSQGGRDTEAFF. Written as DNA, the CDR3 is TGCGCCAGCAGCCAAGGGGGGCGGGACACTGAAGCTTTCTTT.